This T cell receptor beta chain came from a study of tumor-infiltrating lymphocytes in oesophageal squamous cell carcinoma (dated by TCRdb to about 2016). Libraries were prepared through PCR. The data were produced on an Illumina HiSeq 2000. TCRdb reworked the public reads: Q25 trimming with fastp, MiXCR clone assembly, productive beta chains retained. Identical CDR3 proteins give one entry, which carries the most common genes and DNA. This sample holds approximately 20,000 distinct CDR3 sequences; just over 40% were observed only once. The ten largest clones represent under 12% of the sample. About this clonotype: The antigen this receptor binds is unknown. Within one base of it there is no much larger clone, and no base qualities were kept.

The sample was normal esophageal tissue next to the tumor. The receptor was derived from a male donor with esophageal squamous cell carcinoma.

The DNA is as follows: TGTGCCAGCAGGGCTGGGACAGGGAGTGGGGGTAGGTTTTACGAGCAGTACTTC. This gives the protein CASRAGTGSGGRFYEQYF. Rearrangement joined TRBV6-2 or TRBV6-3 to TRBJ2-7; 9 bases in between match TRBD1. The CDR3 covers 18 residues, taking in both the cysteine and the phenylalanine. The sequence is cut down to CDR3 DNA, 54 bases in frame from base 1. V has 6 bases trimmed and J has 4 bases trimmed; junction bases matching no gene number 19. The CDR1 and CDR2 encoded by the germline V gene are MNHEY and SVGEGT.